This paragraph reports one T cell receptor (beta chain). Its antigen is as yet unknown. This CDR3 has 15 residues. V lost 6 bases, J lost 2 bases, and 7 bases stayed unmatched. Looked up from germline, CDR1 is KGHSH and CDR2 is LQKENI. Clones were sequenced by immunoSEQ multiplex PCR, and TCRdb holds only the in-frame ones, with some missing. The data show about 85,000 clones, 80% to 90% seen once. These data come from a study of T cell responses to AZD1222 COVID-19 vaccine. Study observations and caveats: Most donors were white British, females outnumbered males, and clonal diversity was possibly underestimated. Elevations in Spike-specific TCR breadth and depth followed administration of two AZD1222 doses. Repertoire sampling happened only post peak T cell response.

Sequencing used peripheral blood, obtained on day 0 of AZD1222 vaccination. The chain carries TRBV18 and TRBJ1-3; 7 nucleotides line up with TRBD1. The sequence was collected from an adult in good health. CDR3 sequence reads: CASSQGGPPGNTIYF. The CDR3 region has the DNA TGTGCCAGCTCCCAGGGGGGCCCCCCTGGAAACACCATATATTTT.